These 7 T cell receptor beta chains were sequenced from one sample in a study of T cell responses to AZD1222 COVID-19 vaccine. Some clones are missing from TCRdb's copy, which holds only in-frame ones; the method was immunoSEQ multiplex PCR. The profile shows under 150,000 clones, 85% to 95% of them singletons. Sample: peripheral blood, taken 28 days after the second AZD1222 dose. These receptor sequences come from an adult who received the AZD1222 COVID-19 vaccine.

V and J are TRBV7-9 and TRBJ1-4, with D maybe TRBD1 (5 bases). Germline loops: CDR1 SEHNR, CDR2 FQNEAQ (reference sequence). This CDR3 has 14 residues. Trimming shortened V by 4 bases and J by 4 bases, and 10 bases separated the two germline ends. CDR3 sequence (DNA): TGTGCCAGCAGCTCGGGGCCCGGTAATGAAAAACTGTTTTTT. The encoded protein is CASSSGPGNEKLFF.

This clone was seen repeatedly, ten times or more. This chain joins TRBV6-4 and TRBJ2-3, with TRBD1 as a possible D gene (5 bases). The length of the CDR3 is 15 residues. V was cut by 2 bases and J by 3 bases, with 12 bases left in between. Germline lookup yields CDR1 MRHNA and CDR2 SNTAGT. The CDR3 sequence is CASSDVGLGTDTQYF. DNA for the CDR3: TGTGCCAGCAGTGACGTGGGGCTAGGAACAGATACGCAGTATTTT.

This chain connects TRBV6-5 to TRBJ1-1; TRBD1 matches 7 bases. Germline CDR1 and CDR2: MNHEY and SVGAGI. The CDR3 runs 15 residues. J was trimmed by 1 base and V by 7 bases; bases with no gene match: 9. CDR3 coding DNA: TGTGCCAGCACAACAGGGGACGAAGGGAACACTGAAGCTTTCTTT. Amino acid sequence: CASTTGDEGNTEAFF.

The chain uses TRBV6-2 or TRBV6-3 and TRBJ1-2; D is ambiguous. CDR3 length: 15 residues. Germline V lookup: CDR1 MNHEY, CDR2 SVGEGT. Trimming took off 7 bases at V and 8 bases at J, with 23 bases between the two ends. The CDR3 spells CASTPSASGSAGYTF. The CDR3 DNA reads as TGTGCCAGCACCCCCTCGGCTTCCGGGTCCGCCGGCTACACCTTC.

The J gene is TRBJ2-7, the V gene TRBV18; D could derive from TRBD1 or TRBD2 (5 bases each). Germline V gene lookup returns CDR1 KGHSH and CDR2 LQKENI. V shed 3 bases and J shed 2 bases, with 14 bases lying between them. The CDR3 runs to 15 residues. CDR3 sequence reads: CASSPSGTSAYEQYF. CDR3 nucleotides: TGTGCCAGCTCACCTTCCGGGACGTCCGCCTACGAGCAGTACTTC.

The rearrangement links TRBV5-4 to TRBJ1-1; D perhaps matches TRBD1 (6 bases). Trimming removed 9 bases at V and 1 base at J, with 10 bases between. Germline V gene data show CDR1 as SGHNT and CDR2 as YYREEE (reference sequence). This CDR3 region has 12 residues. CDR3 coding DNA: TGTGCCATCTCGACAGGGAACACTGAAGCTTTCTTT. Protein product: CAISTGNTEAFF.

The rearrangement uses TRBV6-5 and TRBJ1-1; D might be TRBD1 (6 bases). Trimming took 0 bases from V and 1 from J, leaving 9 bases between them. From germline, CDR1 is MNHEY and CDR2 SVGAGI. The CDR3 covers 15 residues. This CDR3 reads CASSYSKTGNTEAFF. For the CDR3, the DNA is TGTGCCAGCAGTTACTCGAAGACAGGGAACACTGAAGCTTTCTTT.